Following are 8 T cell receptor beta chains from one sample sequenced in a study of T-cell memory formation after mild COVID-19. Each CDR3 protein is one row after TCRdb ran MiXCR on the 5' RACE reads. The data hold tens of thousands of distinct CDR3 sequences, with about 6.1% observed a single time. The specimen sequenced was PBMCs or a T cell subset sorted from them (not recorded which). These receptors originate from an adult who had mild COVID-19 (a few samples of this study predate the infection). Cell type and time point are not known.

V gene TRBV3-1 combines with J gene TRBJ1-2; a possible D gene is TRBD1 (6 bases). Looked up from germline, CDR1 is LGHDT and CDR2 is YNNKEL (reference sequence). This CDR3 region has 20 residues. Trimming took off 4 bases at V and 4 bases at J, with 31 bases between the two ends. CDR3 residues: CASSPSGVTRGLSGVYGYTF. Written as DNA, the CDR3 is TGTGCCAGCAGCCCCAGCGGGGTGACCAGGGGCCTCTCGGGAGTCTATGGCTACACCTTC.

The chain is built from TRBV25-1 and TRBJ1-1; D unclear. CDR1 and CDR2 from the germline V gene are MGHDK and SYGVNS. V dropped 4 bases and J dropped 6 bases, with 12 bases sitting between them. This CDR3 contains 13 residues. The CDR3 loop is CASSAGPTAEAFF. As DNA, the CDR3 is TGTGCCAGCAGTGCCGGACCTACTGCTGAAGCTTTCTTT.

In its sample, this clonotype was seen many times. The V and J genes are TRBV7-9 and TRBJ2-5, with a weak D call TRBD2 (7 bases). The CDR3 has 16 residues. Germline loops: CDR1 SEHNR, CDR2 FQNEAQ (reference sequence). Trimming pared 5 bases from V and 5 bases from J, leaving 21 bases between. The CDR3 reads CASSPTPGGAGETQYF. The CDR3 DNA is TGTGCCAGCAGCCCTACCCCTGGGGGGGCAGGGGAGACCCAGTACTTC.

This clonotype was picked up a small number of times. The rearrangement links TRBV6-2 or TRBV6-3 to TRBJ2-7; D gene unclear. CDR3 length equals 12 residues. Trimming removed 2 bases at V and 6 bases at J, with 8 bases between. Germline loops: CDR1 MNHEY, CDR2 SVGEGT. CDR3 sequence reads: CASSYIGSEQYF. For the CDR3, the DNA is TGTGCCAGCAGTTACATTGGTTCCGAGCAGTACTTC.

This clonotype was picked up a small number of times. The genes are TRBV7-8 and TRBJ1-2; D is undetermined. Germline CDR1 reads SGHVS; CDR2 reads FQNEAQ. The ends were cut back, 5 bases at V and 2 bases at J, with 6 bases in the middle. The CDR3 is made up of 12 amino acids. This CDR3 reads CASSGRNYGYTF. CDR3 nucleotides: TGTGCCAGCAGCGGACGGAACTATGGCTACACCTTC.

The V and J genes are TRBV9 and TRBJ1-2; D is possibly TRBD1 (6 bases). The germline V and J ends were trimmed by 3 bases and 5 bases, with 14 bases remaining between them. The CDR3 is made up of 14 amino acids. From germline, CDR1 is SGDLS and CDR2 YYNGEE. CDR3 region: CASSEGGLRYGYTF. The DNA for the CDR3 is TGTGCCAGCAGCGAGGGGGGCCTGCGGTATGGCTACACCTTC. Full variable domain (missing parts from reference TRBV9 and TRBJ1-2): DSGVTQTPKHLITATGQRVTLRCSPRSGDLSVYWYQQSLDQGLQFLIQYYNGEERAKGNILERFSAQQFPDLHSELNLSSLELGDSALYFCASSEGGLRYGYTFGSGTRLTVV.

This chain's CDR3 is CASSLLVGSTEAFF. DNA for the CDR3: TGTGCCAGCAGCTTACTGGTTGGCAGCACTGAAGCTTTCTTT. The chain recombines TRBV7-2 with TRBJ1-1; D is uncertain. CDR1 is SGHTA and CDR2 is FQGNSA in the germline V gene. The CDR3 is 14 amino acids. The ends were cut back, 2 bases at V and 4 bases at J, with 11 bases in the middle. The whole variable domain, filled in from reference TRBV7-2 and TRBJ1-1, reads GAGVSQSPSNKVTEKGKDVELRCDPISGHTALYWYRQSLGQGLEFLIYFQGNSAPDKSGLPSDRFSAERTGGSVSTLTIQRTQQEDSAVYLCASSLLVGSTEAFFGQGTRLTVV.

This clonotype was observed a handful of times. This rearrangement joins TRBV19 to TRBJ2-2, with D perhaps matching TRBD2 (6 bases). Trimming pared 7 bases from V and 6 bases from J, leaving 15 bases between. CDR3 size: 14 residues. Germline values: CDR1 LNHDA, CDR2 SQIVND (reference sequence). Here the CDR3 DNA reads TGTGCCAGTAACCCCGGGACTTCCTCCGGGGAGCTGTTTTTT. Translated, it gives CASNPGTSSGELFF. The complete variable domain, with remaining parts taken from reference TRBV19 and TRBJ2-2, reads DGGITQSPKYLFRKEGQNVTLSCEQNLNHDAMYWYRQDPGQGLRLIYYSQIVNDFQKGDIAEGYSVSREKKESFPLTVTSAQKNPTAFYLCASNPGTSSGELFFGEGSRLTVL.